This TCR beta chain was sequenced for a study of blood T cell repertoires in COVID-19 (dated by TCRdb to 2020 to 2022). With respect to the entire study: Samples covering the acute and convalescent phases of COVID-19 were provided by collaborators in the United States, Italy and Spain. The prospective study material was composed of cDNA or gDNA derived from T cells, B-cell-depleted T cells, or PBMCs. The dataset comprised deeply sampled blood TCRbeta repertoires from subjects exposed to, actively infected with, or recovered from COVID-19. The repertoires were released in a freely available public database intended as a resource for research on the immune response to SARS-CoV-2. The samples were drawn from the first 160 participants of the ongoing ImmuneRACE study and from some 1,300 subjects provided by 6 global collaborators. A de-identified subject ID, COVID-19 status, age in years and sex were almost always included in the sample metadata. HLA class I and class II types, where available, came from metadata supplied by the sample provider rather than from assay-based typing.

The full study reports these points: How much clinical and demographic metadata was included differed by source and by participant, and the metadata was provided uncurated.

Each collaborating institution followed its own protocols to collect whole blood in K2EDTA tubes. For TCRbeta analysis, collaborators shipped samples as frozen whole blood, isolated PBMCs, or DNA extracted from either of those sample types. TCRbeta CDR3 regions were amplified from genomic DNA using the immunoSEQ Assay, a bias-controlled multiplex PCR. As for the authors' bioinformatics: Within the assay, amplification of reference gene primers was used to estimate how many nucleated cells each sample contained. To quantify the absolute abundance of each unique TCRbeta CDR3 rearrangement, sequence reads were collapsed and filtered. For each sample, productive Simpson clonality was calculated by taking the square root of Simpson's diversity index across productive rearrangements. Held by TCRdb, this immuneACCESS table contains in-frame sequences only and omits some clones. Under half of the omission traces to an unresolved V gene where checked; the cause of the rest is unknown. Clonal size and the V and J genes are those of that table, whereas D and trimming came from the DNA. The sample data list approximately 100,000 clones, and approximately 81% of these were observed just once. Around a tenth of the sample is taken by the ten largest.

Its CDR3 holds 15 amino acids, cysteine through phenylalanine. CDR3 DNA is the only sequence kept; it has 45 bases, read in frame from the first base. Clipping removes 4 bases from V and 5 bases from J, with 3 as the unmatched junction base count. In the germline V gene (reference sequence), CDR1 corresponds to SGHNT and CDR2 to YYREEE. As for this clone: It has no known antigen specificity. No much larger clonotype is one base removed from it; base qualities were not supplied.

The material sequenced was peripheral blood. This chain is built from TRBV5-4 and TRBJ2-1; 13 central nucleotides agree with TRBD2. The origin of this receptor is an elderly woman with acute or convalescent COVID-19. The DNA reads TGTGCCAGCAGCGGGGGACTAGCGGGGAACAATGAGCAGTTCTTC. Its translation reads: CASSGGLAGNNEQFF.